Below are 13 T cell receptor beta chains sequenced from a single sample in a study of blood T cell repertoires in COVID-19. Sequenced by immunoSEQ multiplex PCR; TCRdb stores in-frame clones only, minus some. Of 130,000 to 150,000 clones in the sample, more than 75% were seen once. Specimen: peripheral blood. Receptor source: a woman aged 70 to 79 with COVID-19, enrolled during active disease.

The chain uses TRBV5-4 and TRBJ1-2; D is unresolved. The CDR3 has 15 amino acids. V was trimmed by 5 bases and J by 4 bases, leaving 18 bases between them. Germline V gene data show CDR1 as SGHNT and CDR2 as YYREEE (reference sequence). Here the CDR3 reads CASSLYSSGGYGYTF. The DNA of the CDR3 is TGTGCCAGCAGTCTTTACTCTAGCGGTGGCTATGGCTACACCTTC. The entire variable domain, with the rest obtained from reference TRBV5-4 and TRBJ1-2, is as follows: ETGVTQSPTHLIKTRGQQVTLRCSSQSGHNTVSWYQQALGQGPQFIFQYYREEENGRGNFPPRFSGLQFPNYSSELNVNALELDDSALYLCASSLYSSGGYGYTFGSGTRLTVV.

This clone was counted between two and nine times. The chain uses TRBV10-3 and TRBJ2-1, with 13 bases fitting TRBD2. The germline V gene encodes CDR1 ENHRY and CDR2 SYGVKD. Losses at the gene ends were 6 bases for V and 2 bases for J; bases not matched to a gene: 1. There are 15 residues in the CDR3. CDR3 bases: TGTGCCATCAGGACTAGCGGGGGGACCTACAATGAGCAGTTCTTC. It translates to CAIRTSGGTYNEQFF.

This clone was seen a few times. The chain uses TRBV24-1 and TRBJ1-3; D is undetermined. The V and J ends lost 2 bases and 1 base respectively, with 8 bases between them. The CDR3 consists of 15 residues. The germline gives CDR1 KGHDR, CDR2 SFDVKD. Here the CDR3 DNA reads TGTGCCACCAGTGATTCGGGGTTTTCTGGAAACACCATATATTTT. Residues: CATSDSGFSGNTIYF.

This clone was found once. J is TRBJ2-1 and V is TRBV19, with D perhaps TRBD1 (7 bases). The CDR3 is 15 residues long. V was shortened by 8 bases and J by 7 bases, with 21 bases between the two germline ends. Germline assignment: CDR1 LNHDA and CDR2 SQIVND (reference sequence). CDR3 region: CASGSSGGLWNEQFF. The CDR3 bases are TGTGCCAGTGGGAGCTCAGGGGGGCTGTGGAATGAGCAGTTCTTC.

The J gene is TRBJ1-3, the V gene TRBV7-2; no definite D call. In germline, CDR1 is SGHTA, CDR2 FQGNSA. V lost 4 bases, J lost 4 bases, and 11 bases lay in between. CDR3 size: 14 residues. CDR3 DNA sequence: TGTGCCAGCAGCTCCACGGGATACGGAAACACCATATATTTT. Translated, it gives CASSSTGYGNTIYF.

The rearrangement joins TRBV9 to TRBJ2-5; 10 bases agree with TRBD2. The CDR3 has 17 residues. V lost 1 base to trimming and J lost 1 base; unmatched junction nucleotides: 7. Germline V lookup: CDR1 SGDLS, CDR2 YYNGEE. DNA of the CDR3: TGTGCCAGCAGCGTATCGGCTAGCGGGGGTTCCCAAGAGACCCAGTACTTC. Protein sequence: CASSVSASGGSQETQYF.

Written as DNA, the CDR3 is TGTGCCAGCAGCCAAATTCGGGGGTCACCCCTCCACTTT. Protein: CASSQIRGSPLHF. The chain is built from TRBV3-1 (or the pseudogene TRBV3-2) and TRBJ1-6; D perhaps matches TRBD1 (5 bases). V was pared by 2 bases and J by 10 bases, with 9 bases between. The CDR3 has 13 amino acids. Looked up from germline, CDR1 is LGHDT and CDR2 is YNNKEL (reference sequence).

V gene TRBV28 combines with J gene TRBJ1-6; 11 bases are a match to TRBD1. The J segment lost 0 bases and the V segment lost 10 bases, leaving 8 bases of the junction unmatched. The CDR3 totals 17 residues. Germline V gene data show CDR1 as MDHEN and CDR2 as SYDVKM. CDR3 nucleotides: TGTGCCACCCGGACAGGGGGCTATAGCTCCTATAATTCACCCCTCCACTTT. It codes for CATRTGGYSSYNSPLHF. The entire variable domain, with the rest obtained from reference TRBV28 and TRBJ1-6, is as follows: DVKVTQSSRYLVKRTGEKVFLECVQDMDHENMFWYRQDPGLGLRLIYFSYDVKMKEKGDIPEGYSVSREKKERFSLILESASTNQTSMYLCATRTGGYSSYNSPLHFGNGTRLTVT.

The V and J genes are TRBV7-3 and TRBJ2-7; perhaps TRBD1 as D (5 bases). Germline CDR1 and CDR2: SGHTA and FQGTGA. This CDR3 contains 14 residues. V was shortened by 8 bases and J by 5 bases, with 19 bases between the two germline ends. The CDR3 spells CASFRWGRANEQYF. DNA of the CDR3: TGTGCCAGCTTCAGATGGGGCAGAGCAAACGAGCAGTACTTC.

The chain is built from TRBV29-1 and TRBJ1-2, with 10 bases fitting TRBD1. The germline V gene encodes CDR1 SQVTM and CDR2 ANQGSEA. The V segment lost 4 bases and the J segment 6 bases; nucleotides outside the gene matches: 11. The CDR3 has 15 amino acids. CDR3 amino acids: CSVGWGTGEVDGYTF. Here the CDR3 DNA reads TGCAGCGTTGGGTGGGGGACAGGGGAAGTGGATGGCTACACCTTC.

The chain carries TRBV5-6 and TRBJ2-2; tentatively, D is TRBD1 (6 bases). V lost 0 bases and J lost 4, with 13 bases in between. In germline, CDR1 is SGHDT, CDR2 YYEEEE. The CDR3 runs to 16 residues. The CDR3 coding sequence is TGTGCCAGCAGCTTGGAAGGGACAATTCTCACCGGGGAGCTGTTTTTT. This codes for CASSLEGTILTGELFF.

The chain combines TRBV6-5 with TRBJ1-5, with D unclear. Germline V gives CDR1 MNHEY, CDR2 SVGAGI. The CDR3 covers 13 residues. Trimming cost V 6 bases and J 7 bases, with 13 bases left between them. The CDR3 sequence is CASRAVGSQPQHF. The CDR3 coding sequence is TGTGCCAGCAGAGCAGTGGGGAGCCAGCCCCAGCATTTT.

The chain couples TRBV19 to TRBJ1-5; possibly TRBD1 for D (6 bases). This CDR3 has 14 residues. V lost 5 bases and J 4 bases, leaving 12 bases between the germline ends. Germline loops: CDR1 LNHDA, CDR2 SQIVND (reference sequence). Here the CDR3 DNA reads TGTGCCAGTAGTCCTCAACAGGGAAATCAGCCCCAGCATTTT. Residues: CASSPQQGNQPQHF.